What follows are 6 T cell receptor beta chains derived from one specimen sequenced in a study of early T cells in non-severe SARS-CoV-2 infection. Via MiXCR, TCRdb re-called the 5' RACE reads, giving one row per CDR3 protein. The profile shows some 45,000 distinct CDR3 sequences, approximately 4% of them singletons. The specimen sequenced was whole blood. The source is an adult who was a healthcare worker with PCR-confirmed SARS-CoV-2 infection or an uninfected control (not recorded which).

This clonotype appeared a few times. This rearrangement joins TRBV20-1 to TRBJ2-3, with 9 bases identical to TRBD1. Germline V CDR1 and CDR2: DFQATT, SNEGSKA (reference sequence). The trim removed 0 bases at V and 1 base at J, leaving 2 bases unmatched. This CDR3 is built from 15 residues. CDR3 amino acids: CSARDWTGGTDTQYF. DNA for the CDR3: TGCAGTGCTAGAGATTGGACAGGGGGCACAGATACGCAGTATTTT.

This clonotype was recorded many times. CDR3 sequence (DNA): TGTGCCAGCAGCGTGGGGGGACAGGGTGTCACTAACTATGGCTACACCTTC. This codes for CASSVGGQGVTNYGYTF. The gene calls are TRBV9 and TRBJ1-2; TRBD1 agrees at 9 bases. Trimming took 2 bases from V and 0 from J; bases not matched to a gene: 8. Looked up from germline, CDR1 is SGDLS and CDR2 is YYNGEE. This CDR3 contains 17 residues.

At least ten counts were recorded for this clonotype. This rearrangement joins TRBV5-6 to TRBJ2-7, with a possible D match to TRBD1 (5 bases). The CDR3 sequence is 12 residues long. Germline lookup yields CDR1 SGHDT and CDR2 YYEEEE. V was pared by 3 bases and J by 6 bases, with 10 bases between. The CDR3 protein is CASSWTYGEQYF. For the CDR3, the DNA is TGTGCCAGCAGCTGGACATACGGCGAGCAGTACTTC.

This clonotype occurred many times. V is TRBV7-2 and J is TRBJ1-2; D is ambiguous. V gave up 3 bases and J gave up 4 bases, with 9 bases separating them. The germline V gene has CDR1 SGHTA and CDR2 FQGNSA. The CDR3 is 13 residues long. This chain's CDR3 is CASSFVSLYGYTF. In DNA, the CDR3 is TGTGCCAGCAGCTTCGTGTCGCTCTATGGCTACACCTTC.

In its sample, this clonotype was seen many times. This chain connects TRBV19 to TRBJ2-3; the match to TRBD2 covers 10 bases. Germline V CDR1 and CDR2: LNHDA, SQIVND (reference sequence). V was pared by 6 bases and J by 3 bases, with 15 bases of the junction left unmatched. The CDR3 has 18 residues. The CDR3 reads CASSRTSGTFGWTDTQYF. The CDR3 DNA sequence: TGTGCCAGTAGCCGGACTAGCGGAACTTTTGGGTGGACAGATACGCAGTATTTT.

This clonotype was seen many times. The J gene is TRBJ2-1, the V gene TRBV7-9; 9 positions agree with TRBD2. Looked up from germline, CDR1 is SEHNR and CDR2 is FQNEAQ (reference sequence). This CDR3 spans 16 amino acids. V was clipped by 5 bases and J by 9 bases; unmatched bases: 14. In DNA form, the CDR3 reads TGTGCCAGCAGCCCGGGCCATTCGGCGGGAGGGTCTGAGCAGTTCTTC. This encodes CASSPGHSAGGSEQFF.